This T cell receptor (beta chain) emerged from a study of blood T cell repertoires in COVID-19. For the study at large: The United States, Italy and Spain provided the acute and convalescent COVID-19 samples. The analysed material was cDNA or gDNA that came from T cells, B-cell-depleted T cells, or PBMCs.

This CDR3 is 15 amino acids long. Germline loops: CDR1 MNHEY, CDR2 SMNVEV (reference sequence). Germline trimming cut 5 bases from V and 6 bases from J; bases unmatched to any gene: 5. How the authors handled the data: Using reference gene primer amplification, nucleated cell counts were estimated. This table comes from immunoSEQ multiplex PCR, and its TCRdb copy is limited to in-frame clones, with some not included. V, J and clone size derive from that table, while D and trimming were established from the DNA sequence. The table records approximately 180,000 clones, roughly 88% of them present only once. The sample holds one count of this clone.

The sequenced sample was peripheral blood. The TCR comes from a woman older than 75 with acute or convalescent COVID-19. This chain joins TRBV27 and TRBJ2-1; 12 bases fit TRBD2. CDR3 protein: CASSRLAGVFNEQFF. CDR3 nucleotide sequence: TGTGCCAGCAGTCGACTAGCGGGAGTTTTCAATGAGCAGTTCTTC.